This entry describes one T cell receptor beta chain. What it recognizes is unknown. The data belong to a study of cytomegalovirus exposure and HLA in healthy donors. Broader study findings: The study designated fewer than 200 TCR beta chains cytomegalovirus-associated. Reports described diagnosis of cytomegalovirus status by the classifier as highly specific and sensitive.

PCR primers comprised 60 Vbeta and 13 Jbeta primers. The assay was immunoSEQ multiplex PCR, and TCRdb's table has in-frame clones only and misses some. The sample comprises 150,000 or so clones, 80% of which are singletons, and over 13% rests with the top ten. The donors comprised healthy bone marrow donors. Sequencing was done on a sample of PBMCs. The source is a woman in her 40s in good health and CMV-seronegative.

CDR3 nucleotide sequence: TGTGCCAGTAGTACGATAGCCTCTCACTACTACGAGCAGTACTTC. Translated, it gives CASSTIASHYYEQYF. The chain is built from TRBV19 and TRBJ2-7; D gene ambiguous. CDR1 is LNHDA and CDR2 is SQIVND in the germline V gene (reference sequence). V lost 4 bases, J lost 3 bases, and 16 bases lay in between. CDR3 size: 15 residues.